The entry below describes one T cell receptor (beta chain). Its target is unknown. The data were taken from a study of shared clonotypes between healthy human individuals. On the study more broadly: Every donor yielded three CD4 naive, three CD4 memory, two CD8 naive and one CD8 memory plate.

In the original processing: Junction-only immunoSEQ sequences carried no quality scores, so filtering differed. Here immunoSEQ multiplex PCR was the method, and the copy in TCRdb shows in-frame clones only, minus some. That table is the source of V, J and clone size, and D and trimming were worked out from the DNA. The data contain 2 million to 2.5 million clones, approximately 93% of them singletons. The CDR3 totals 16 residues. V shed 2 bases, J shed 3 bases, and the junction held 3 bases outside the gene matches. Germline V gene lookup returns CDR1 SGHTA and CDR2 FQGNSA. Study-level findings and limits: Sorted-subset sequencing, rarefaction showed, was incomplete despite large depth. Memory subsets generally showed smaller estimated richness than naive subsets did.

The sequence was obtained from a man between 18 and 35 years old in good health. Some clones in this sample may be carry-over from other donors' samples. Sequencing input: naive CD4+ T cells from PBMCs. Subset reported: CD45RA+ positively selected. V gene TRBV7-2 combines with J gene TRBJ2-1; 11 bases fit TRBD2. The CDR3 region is CASSLWGTSGYNEQFF. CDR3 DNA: TGTGCCAGCAGCTTATGGGGGACTAGCGGCTACAATGAGCAGTTCTTC.